These 28 T cell receptor beta chains share one sample of origin, sequenced in a study of response to subunit inactivated influenza vaccine. TCRdb analysed the RT-PCR reads with MiXCR anew, one entry per CDR3 protein. This sample has around 480,000 distinct CDR3 sequences, with approximately 10% found just once. Here the sequenced sample was PBMCs from blood, taken roughly 6 weeks after vaccination. The receptors derive from a man aged 50-60 years who received an inactivated influenza vaccine.

This clonotype has just a few counts. This chain links TRBV3-1 with TRBJ1-5; unclear D gene. The CDR3 is 15 amino acids. In germline, CDR1 is LGHDT, CDR2 YNNKEL (reference sequence). V shed 0 bases and J shed 0 bases, with 6 bases lying between them. Here the CDR3 DNA reads TGTGCCAGCAGCCAAGAAGGGAATAGCAATCAGCCCCAGCATTTT. It codes for CASSQEGNSNQPQHF. The variable domain in full, completed from reference TRBV3-1 and TRBJ1-5, reads DTAVSQTPKYLVTQMGNDKSIKCEQNLGHDTMYWYKQDSKKFLKIMFSYNNKELIINETVPNRFSPKSPDKAHLNLHINSLELGDSAVYFCASSQEGNSNQPQHFGDGTRLSIL.

This clonotype has just a few counts. The rearrangement links TRBV12-3 or TRBV12-4 to TRBJ2-2; D ambiguous. V lost 3 bases and J lost 1, with 9 bases in between. The CDR3 is 15 amino acids. The CDR3 nucleotides are TGTGCCAGCAGTTTGGGTTCTTGGAACACCGGGGAGCTGTTTTTT. Encoded protein: CASSLGSWNTGELFF.

CDR3 sequence reads: CASSLSGYSGNTIYF. The CDR3 DNA follows: TGCGCCAGCAGCTTGAGCGGATACTCTGGAAACACCATATATTTT. The V call is TRBV5-1, the J call TRBJ1-3; D gene ambiguous. Germline V gives CDR1 SGHRS, CDR2 YFSETQ. Between the trimmed V and J ends, which lost 1 base and 0 bases, there was a span of 8 bases. This CDR3 spans 15 amino acids. The full variable domain, its missing parts supplied by reference TRBV5-1 and TRBJ1-3, is KAGVTQTPRYLIKTRGQQVTLSCSPISGHRSVSWYQQTPGQGLQFLFEYFSETQRNKGNFPGRFSGRQFSNSRSEMNVSTLELGDSALYLCASSLSGYSGNTIYFGEGSWLTVV.

This clonotype has just a few counts. This chain joins TRBV7-9 and TRBJ1-1; 8 bases are shared with TRBD1. The J segment lost 3 bases and the V segment lost 5 bases, leaving 5 bases of the junction unmatched. Per germline, CDR1 SEHNR and CDR2 FQNEAQ (reference sequence). The CDR3 contains 14 residues. The CDR3 protein is CASSRGQGYTEAFF. CDR3 DNA: TGTGCCAGCAGCCGAGGACAGGGTTACACTGAAGCTTTCTTT. The whole variable domain, remainder taken from reference TRBV7-9 and TRBJ1-1, is DTGVSQNPRHKITKRGQNVTFRCDPISEHNRLYWYRQTLGQGPEFLTYFQNEAQLEKSRLLSDRFSAERPKGSFSTLEIQRTEQGDSAMYLCASSRGQGYTEAFFGQGTRLTVV.

V and J are TRBV7-2 and TRBJ2-3; 7 bases map to TRBD2. Trimming at V came to 3 bases and at J to 4 bases, leaving 7 bases not matched to a gene. Germline V lookup: CDR1 SGHTA, CDR2 FQGNSA. The CDR3 sequence is 15 residues long. The CDR3 region has the DNA TGTGCCAGCAGCTTGGGAGGGATCCGAGCAGATACGCAGTATTTT. Translating gives CASSLGGIRADTQYF.

This clonotype appeared many times. The chain is built from TRBV7-2 and TRBJ1-1; the D is unclear. Looked up from germline, CDR1 is SGHTA and CDR2 is FQGNSA. CDR3 size: 14 residues. Trimming took off 4 bases at V and 6 bases at J, with 15 bases between the two ends. The CDR3 spells CASSYRDGMAEAFF. In nucleotides, the CDR3 is TGTGCCAGCAGCTACCGGGATGGGATGGCTGAAGCTTTCTTT.

The chain has TRBV5-6 and TRBJ2-5; 11 nucleotides agree with TRBD2. The germline V gene has CDR1 SGHDT and CDR2 YYEEEE. The junction had 1 base not matched to a gene; V was cut back by 2 bases and J by 4 bases. CDR3 length: 14 amino acids. The CDR3 loop reads CASSFLAGGETQYF. Written as DNA, the CDR3 is TGTGCCAGCAGCTTTCTAGCGGGAGGAGAGACCCAGTACTTC. Full variable domain (outside the CDR3, taken from reference TRBV5-6 and TRBJ2-5): DAGVTQSPTHLIKTRGQQVTLRCSPKSGHDTVSWYQQALGQGPQFIFQYYEEEERQRGNFPDRFSGHQFPNYSSELNVNALLLGDSALYLCASSFLAGGETQYFGPGTRLLVL.

This clonotype has a handful of counts. The V gene is TRBV11-3, the J gene TRBJ2-7; possibly TRBD1 or TRBD2 for D (5 bases each). This CDR3 is 14 amino acids long. The germline V gene has CDR1 SGHNT and CDR2 YENEEA. V lost 5 bases to trimming and J lost 1 base, with 12 bases between them. Here the CDR3 DNA reads TGTGCCAGCAGCCGCGATGGGGGTTCCTACGAGCAGTACTTC. Translated: CASSRDGGSYEQYF.

This rearrangement joins TRBV7-3 to TRBJ2-5; D not resolved. This CDR3 is 13 amino acids long. CDR1 is SGHTA and CDR2 is FQGTGA in the germline V gene. V shed 5 bases and J shed 3 bases, with 10 bases lying between them. The CDR3 DNA sequence: TGTGCCAGCAGCATCGTTAAAGAAGAGACCCAGTACTTC. It codes for CASSIVKEETQYF.

On this clonotype: A read error may explain this, as a much larger clone is one base away. The chain joins TRBV12-3 or TRBV12-4 to TRBJ2-7, with D uncertain. This CDR3 contains 13 residues. CDR3 sequence (DNA): TGTGCCATCAGTACCGACTTGTCCTACGAGCAGTACTTC. Its protein is CAISTDLSYEQYF.

In this sample, this clonotype turned up many times. The V call is TRBV6-2 or TRBV6-3, the J call TRBJ2-3, with 7 bases aligning to TRBD2. Germline lookup yields CDR1 MNHEY and CDR2 SVGEGT. The CDR3 covers 16 residues. Trimming at V came to 2 bases and at J to 2 bases, leaving 7 bases not matched to a gene. CDR3 DNA sequence: TGTGCCAGCAGTTACCGGCTAGCGGTCTCCACAGATACGCAGTATTTT. The encoded protein is CASSYRLAVSTDTQYF.

The rearrangement links TRBV5-1 to TRBJ2-7, with D possibly TRBD1 on 7 matching bases. The germline V and J ends were trimmed by 0 bases and 2 bases, with 12 bases remaining between them. The germline gives CDR1 SGHRS, CDR2 YFSETQ. The CDR3 runs to 15 residues. CDR3 DNA sequence: TGCGCCAGCAGCTTGGACGGGGGACAGCCCTACGAGCAGTACTTC. Translating gives CASSLDGGQPYEQYF.

The table lists this clonotype with a few counts. The chain links TRBV28 to TRBJ2-2, with a tentative D call TRBD2 (5 bases). Germline CDR1 and CDR2: MDHEN and SYDVKM. Trimming pared 2 bases from V and 10 bases from J, leaving 20 bases between. This CDR3 is 16 amino acids long. This CDR3 is CASSLGLVGESAELFF. The CDR3 nucleotides read TGTGCCAGCAGTTTAGGACTTGTTGGGGAATCAGCGGAGCTGTTTTTT.

Only a few counts were recorded for this clonotype. The V call is TRBV6-6, the J call TRBJ1-4; no clear D gene. This CDR3 has 13 residues. Germline V lookup: CDR1 MNHNY, CDR2 SVGAGI (reference sequence). Trimming removed 8 bases at V and 5 bases at J, with 12 bases between. The CDR3 protein is CASRSGQNEKLFF. The CDR3 DNA follows: TGTGCCAGCCGGTCAGGCCAAAATGAAAAACTGTTTTTT.

The rearrangement uses TRBV5-1 and TRBJ2-1, with 9 nucleotides matching TRBD2. Germline lookup yields CDR1 SGHRS and CDR2 YFSETQ. V dropped 2 bases and J dropped 5; count of bases not matched to a gene: 2. The length of the CDR3 is 14 residues. CDR3 coding DNA: TGCGCCAGCAGCTTTGGCGGGGGGGACAATGAGCAGTTCTTC. This translates into CASSFGGGDNEQFF.

This clonotype was seen a handful of times. This chain uses TRBV10-3 with TRBJ2-1; 10 positions match TRBD2. The CDR3 loop spans 16 amino acids. With V trimmed by 0 bases and J by 7 bases, 6 bases remained unmatched. Germline loops: CDR1 ENHRY, CDR2 SYGVKD. This chain's CDR3 is CAISESMASGSNEQFF. Here the CDR3 DNA reads TGTGCCATCAGTGAGTCGATGGCTAGCGGGAGTAATGAGCAGTTCTTC.

This chain joins TRBV6-2 or TRBV6-3 and TRBJ2-3; possible D gene TRBD1, 6 bases. Germline V gene data show CDR1 as MNHEY and CDR2 as SVGEGT. CDR3 length: 14 amino acids. The V end lost 2 bases, the J end lost 4 bases, and 10 bases lay between the germline ends. CDR3 DNA sequence: TGTGCCAGCAGTTACAGGCAGGGGCCAGATACGCAGTATTTT. The encoded protein is CASSYRQGPDTQYF.

J is TRBJ1-6 and V is TRBV4-3; no reliable D call. Trimming took off 0 bases at V and 10 bases at J, with 13 bases between the two ends. There are 15 residues in the CDR3. CDR1 is LGHNA and CDR2 is YSLEER in the germline V gene. This CDR3 reads CASSQDAGGRSPLHF. In DNA form, the CDR3 reads TGCGCCAGCAGCCAAGATGCGGGAGGGAGGTCACCCCTCCACTTT.

This clonotype occurred a few times. This chain joins TRBV4-3 and TRBJ2-2; D is perhaps TRBD2 (6 bases). The ends were cut back, 0 bases at V and 5 bases at J, with 16 bases in the middle. CDR1 and CDR2 (germline): LGHNA, YSLEER. CDR3 length: 17 amino acids. The CDR3 sequence: CASSQEPGGSWTGELFF. The CDR3 nucleotides are TGCGCCAGCAGCCAAGAACCAGGAGGGAGTTGGACCGGGGAGCTGTTTTTT.

This clonotype was found a few times. The CDR3 DNA sequence: TGCGCCAGCAGCCTGACTAGCGGGGAAGATACGCAGTATTTT. It is translated as CASSLTSGEDTQYF. The chain recombines TRBV5-1 with TRBJ2-3; 11 bases align to TRBD2. The ends lost 4 bases at V and 5 bases at J; junction bases unmatched: 3. This CDR3 is built from 14 residues. Germline CDR1 and CDR2: SGHRS and YFSETQ.

This sequence joins TRBV13 and TRBJ2-7; maybe TRBD1 (7 bases). The CDR3 contains 13 residues. Trimming removed 5 bases at V and 4 bases at J, with 12 bases between. The germline CDR1 and CDR2 sequences are PRHDT and FYEKMQ (reference sequence). CDR3: CASSPRGAYEQYF. CDR3 in DNA: TGTGCCAGCAGCCCCAGGGGGGCTTACGAGCAGTACTTC.

This clonotype was observed a handful of times. V is TRBV28 and J is TRBJ2-7; TRBD2 matches at 8 bases. The CDR3 runs 15 residues. Germline values: CDR1 MDHEN, CDR2 SYDVKM. Trimming cost V 6 bases and J 1 base; bases outside gene matches: 8. Written as DNA, the CDR3 is TGTGCCAGCAGACAGAGCGGGAGCGGATCCTACGAGCAGTACTTC. This sequence encodes CASRQSGSGSYEQYF.

CDR3 DNA sequence: TGTGCCAGCAGTCCCCGTGGGAGGGGGCCGAACAATGAGCAGTTCTTC. This codes for CASSPRGRGPNNEQFF. This chain links TRBV12-3 or TRBV12-4 with TRBJ2-1; the D call may be TRBD1 or TRBD2 (7 bases each). This CDR3 is 16 amino acids long. V was clipped by 5 bases and J by 5 bases, with 19 bases between them.

This clonotype was found a few times. The chain recombines TRBV20-1 with TRBJ2-7, with 7 nucleotides matching TRBD1. CDR3 length: 13 residues. Losses at the gene ends were 2 bases for V and 6 bases for J; bases not matched to a gene: 7. Germline CDR1 DFQATT, CDR2 SNEGSKA (reference sequence). The CDR3 nucleotides read TGCAGTGCTAGACCGCCCCGGACAGGCGAGCAGTACTTC. Its translation: CSARPPRTGEQYF.

This clonotype was detected ten times or more. This chain's CDR3 is CSAASNQPQHF. DNA of the CDR3: TGCAGTGCAGCCTCTAATCAGCCCCAGCATTTT. This chain joins TRBV20-1 and TRBJ1-5; D is unresolved. The V gene's germline CDR1 is DFQATT and CDR2 SNEGSKA (reference sequence). V was trimmed by 6 bases and J by 4 bases, leaving 7 bases between them. CDR3 length equals 11 residues.

There are a few counts of this clonotype. The chain employs TRBV7-2 and TRBJ2-1; D remains ambiguous. The V end was cut by 0 bases, the J end by 1 base, with 10 bases between. Germline CDR1 is SGHTA and CDR2 is FQGNSA. This CDR3 has 16 residues. This CDR3 is CASSLARLTSYNEQFF. Written as DNA, the CDR3 is TGTGCCAGCAGCTTAGCCCGCTTGACATCCTACAATGAGCAGTTCTTC.

In this sample, this clonotype turned up many times. CDR3 sequence: CSASHTHPYEQYF. The CDR3 DNA is TGCAGTGCTTCACATACACATCCCTACGAGCAGTACTTC. V usage is TRBV20-1 and J usage is TRBJ2-7; no firm D call. The germline V gene has CDR1 DFQATT and CDR2 SNEGSKA (reference sequence). Trimming shortened V by 5 bases and J by 2 bases, and 13 bases separated the two germline ends. The CDR3 has 13 amino acids.

The table lists this clonotype with many counts. This chain joins TRBV7-9 and TRBJ1-4, with a weak D call TRBD1 (5 bases). Germline-derived CDR1 and CDR2 are SEHNR and FQNEAQ (reference sequence). There are 17 residues in the CDR3. The V end lost 3 bases, the J end lost 4 bases, and 18 bases lay between the germline ends. CDR3 sequence reads: CASSFGFIAGGNEKLFF. The CDR3 bases are TGTGCCAGCAGCTTTGGGTTTATCGCTGGGGGTAATGAAAAACTGTTTTTT.